The 8 T cell receptor beta chains presented below share a single source sample, sequenced in a study of CD8+ T cells in alopecia areata. The treatment denotes: oral pan-JAK inhibitor, 5-10 mg twice daily. Sequencing templates came from extracted RNA that was reverse transcribed into cDNA. Produced via immunoSEQ multiplex PCR; TCRdb's table is partial and in-frame only. This table holds 190,000 or so clones, nearly 60% found once. Here the sequenced sample was CD4+ T cells sorted from blood, taken at week 24, from a patient treated with tofacitinib. The origin of the receptors is a human donor with alopecia areata.

The V and J genes are TRBV25-1 and TRBJ2-7; D is ambiguous. Germline values: CDR1 MGHDK, CDR2 SYGVNS. The V gene lost 3 bases and the J gene lost 5 bases, with 14 bases spanning the gap. The CDR3 spans 14 residues. The CDR3 DNA reads as TGTGCCAGCAGTGATGTATCCTTCTCAAACGAGCAGTACTTC. Protein: CASSDVSFSNEQYF.

This chain uses TRBV5-6 with TRBJ1-2; D gene unclear. The CDR3 runs 13 residues. Per germline, CDR1 SGHDT and CDR2 YYEEEE. Trimming took off 7 bases at V and 4 bases at J, with 14 bases between the two ends. The CDR3 sequence: CASSFGELYGYTF. Written as DNA, the CDR3 is TGTGCCAGCTCCTTTGGGGAGCTCTATGGCTACACCTTC.

The chain combines TRBV5-1 with TRBJ2-5; TRBD1 aligns across 7 bases. V shed 4 bases and J 1 base; nucleotides not matched to a gene: 4. The CDR3 consists of 14 residues. Germline assignment: CDR1 SGHRS and CDR2 YFSETQ. CDR3 region: CASSPGTAQETQYF. The CDR3 DNA reads as TGCGCCAGCAGCCCCGGGACAGCCCAAGAGACCCAGTACTTC.

This clone was observed a few times. V and J are TRBV30 and TRBJ2-7, with TRBD1 as a possible D gene (5 bases). V dropped 2 bases and J dropped 4 bases, with 9 bases sitting between them. CDR1 and CDR2 from the germline V gene are GTSNPN and SVGIG (reference sequence). The CDR3 length is 12 residues. The CDR3 loop is CAWSPGLYEQYF. CDR3 bases: TGTGCCTGGAGTCCAGGGTTATACGAGCAGTACTTC.

The genes are TRBV7-2 and TRBJ1-2; 7 bases fit TRBD1. Trimming cost V 5 bases and J 6 bases; bases outside gene matches: 9. Germline CDR1 reads SGHTA; CDR2 reads FQGNSA. The CDR3 is 14 residues long. The chain's CDR3 is CASSPRKGANGYTF. DNA for the CDR3: TGTGCCAGCAGCCCACGGAAGGGGGCGAATGGCTACACCTTC.

The rearrangement joins TRBV29-1 to TRBJ1-2; no clear D. The CDR3 is 14 residues long. V lost 7 bases and J 2 bases, leaving 17 bases between the germline ends. CDR1 and CDR2 from the germline V gene are SQVTM and ANQGSEA. CDR3 DNA: TGCAGCGCCGGGGTAGGCCAGACCAACTATGGCTACACCTTC. Protein: CSAGVGQTNYGYTF.

This rearrangement joins TRBV30 to TRBJ1-2, with a weak D call TRBD1 (5 bases). V gave up 0 bases and J gave up 1 base, with 6 bases separating them. Germline CDR1 and CDR2: GTSNPN and SVGIG (reference sequence). The CDR3 runs to 13 residues. The CDR3 here is CAWSVDSNYGYTF. The CDR3 DNA follows: TGTGCCTGGAGTGTAGACAGTAACTATGGCTACACCTTC.

The sample holds a few counts of this clone. This sequence joins TRBV9 and TRBJ2-5; the match to TRBD2 covers 10 bases. Germline V CDR1 and CDR2: SGDLS, YYNGEE. Trimming took 3 bases from V and 3 from J; bases not matched to a gene: 8. This CDR3 has 16 residues. CDR3 sequence: CASSASAGGSEETQYF. DNA for the CDR3: TGTGCCAGCAGCGCCTCAGCGGGGGGGTCGGAAGAGACCCAGTACTTC.